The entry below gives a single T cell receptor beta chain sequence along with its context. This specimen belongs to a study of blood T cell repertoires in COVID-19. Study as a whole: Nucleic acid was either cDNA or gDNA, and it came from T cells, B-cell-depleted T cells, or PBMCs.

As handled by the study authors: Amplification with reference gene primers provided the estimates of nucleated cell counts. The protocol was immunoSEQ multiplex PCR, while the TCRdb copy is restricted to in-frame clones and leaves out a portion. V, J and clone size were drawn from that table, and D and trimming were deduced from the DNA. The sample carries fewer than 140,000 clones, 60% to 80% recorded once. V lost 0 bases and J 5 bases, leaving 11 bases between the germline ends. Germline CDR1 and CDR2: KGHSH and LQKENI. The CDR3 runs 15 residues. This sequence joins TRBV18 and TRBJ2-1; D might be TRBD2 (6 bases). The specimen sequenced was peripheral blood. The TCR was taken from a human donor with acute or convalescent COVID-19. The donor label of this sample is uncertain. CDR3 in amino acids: CASSPPGGINNEQFF. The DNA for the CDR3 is TGTGCCAGCTCACCACCTGGGGGGATCAACAATGAGCAGTTCTTC.